The 26 T cell receptor beta chains given below trace back to one sample, sequenced in a study of memory CD4+ T cells and cytomegalovirus serostatus. The sort gate was single viable CD3+CD4+CD8-CD45RO+ cells for memory CD4+ T cells. TCRdb keeps only in-frame clones here, not all; method: immunoSEQ multiplex PCR. The data hold more than 45,000 clones, with approximately 78% observed a single time. The sequenced sample consisted of memory CD4+ T cells from blood. The receptors stem from an adult in good health and CMV-seronegative.

The CDR3 is CASSLIGGSYGYTF. DNA of the CDR3: TGTGCCAGCAGCTTAATAGGGGGCTCCTATGGCTACACCTTC. The rearrangement joins TRBV7-9 to TRBJ1-2; 7 nucleotides agree with TRBD1. Trimming cost V 2 bases and J 4 bases; bases outside gene matches: 4. The V gene's germline CDR1 is SEHNR and CDR2 FQNEAQ (reference sequence). The CDR3 totals 14 residues.

Only one count was recorded for this clone. V and J are TRBV18 and TRBJ2-1, with 9 bases that match TRBD1. Germline V gives CDR1 KGHSH, CDR2 LQKENI. The CDR3 is 15 amino acids. Trimming cost V 4 bases and J 1 base; bases outside gene matches: 2. CDR3 bases: TGTGCCAGCTCACGCGGACAGGGGTCCTACAATGAGCAGTTCTTC. Translating it yields CASSRGQGSYNEQFF.

V is TRBV13 and J is TRBJ1-1; D is uncertain. The CDR3 length is 15 residues. V shed 3 bases and J shed 4 bases, with 15 bases lying between them. Germline V CDR1 and CDR2: PRHDT, FYEKMQ (reference sequence). The CDR3 loop is CASSFATGYGTEAFF. Written as DNA, the CDR3 is TGTGCCAGCAGCTTCGCCACGGGATACGGCACTGAAGCTTTCTTT.

This clone occurred a few times. CDR3 DNA sequence: TGCGCCAGCAGCCAAAAGTGGGGAGAGAGGACTGAAGCTTTCTTT. This codes for CASSQKWGERTEAFF. The chain carries TRBV4-1 and TRBJ1-1; D unclear. Germline loops: CDR1 MGHRA, CDR2 YSYEKL. V was clipped by 2 bases and J by 5 bases, with 15 bases between them. This CDR3 region has 15 residues.

This chain links TRBV11-2 with TRBJ2-4; TRBD2 matches at 7 bases. Germline trimming cut 3 bases from V and 8 bases from J; bases unmatched to any gene: 7. The CDR3 consists of 14 residues. Germline CDR1 reads SGHAT; CDR2 reads FQNNGV. The DNA of the CDR3 is TGTGCCAGCAGCTTCGGGTTTGGGAGGGACATTCAGTACTTC. Translating it yields CASSFGFGRDIQYF.

The chain employs TRBV7-2 and TRBJ2-5, with D perhaps TRBD2 (6 bases). V was clipped by 1 base and J by 2 bases, with 17 bases between them. The CDR3 is made up of 17 amino acids. Germline values: CDR1 SGHTA, CDR2 FQGNSA. CDR3: CASSLEGRLAYQETQYF. The CDR3 region has the DNA TGTGCCAGCAGCTTAGAAGGAAGGCTAGCGTATCAAGAGACCCAGTACTTC.

V usage is TRBV5-1 and J usage is TRBJ1-1, with D perhaps TRBD1 (5 bases). V dropped 2 bases and J dropped 3 bases, with 11 bases sitting between them. Germline-derived CDR1 and CDR2 are SGHRS and YFSETQ. The CDR3 has 14 residues. CDR3: CASSLGARDTEAFF. The CDR3 DNA is TGCGCCAGCAGCTTAGGAGCCAGGGACACTGAAGCTTTCTTT.

The chain joins TRBV19 to TRBJ1-2, with TRBD1 as a possible D gene (5 bases). The germline V and J ends were trimmed by 2 bases and 4 bases, with 8 bases remaining between them. CDR1 and CDR2 from the germline V gene are LNHDA and SQIVND (reference sequence). The CDR3 has 13 residues. The CDR3: CASSIQGFYGYTF. CDR3 bases: TGTGCCAGTAGTATACAGGGATTCTATGGCTACACCTTC.

The rearrangement joins TRBV10-3 to TRBJ2-5; D ambiguous. Trimming removed 0 bases at V and 5 bases at J, with 7 bases between. Germline V gene lookup returns CDR1 ENHRY and CDR2 SYGVKD. This CDR3 comprises 13 residues. Here the CDR3 reads CAISESTEETQYF. The CDR3 DNA sequence: TGTGCCATCAGTGAGTCGACCGAGGAGACCCAGTACTTC.

V usage is TRBV2 and J usage is TRBJ2-3; D gene unclear. The CDR3 totals 16 residues. Trimming took off 0 bases at V and 3 bases at J, with 13 bases between the two ends. The germline V gene encodes CDR1 SNHLY and CDR2 FYNNEI. The chain's CDR3 is CASSEAAGPVTDTQYF. The CDR3 coding sequence is TGTGCCAGCAGTGAAGCAGCCGGGCCCGTGACAGATACGCAGTATTTT.

V and J are TRBV2 and TRBJ1-3; D unresolved. CDR1 is SNHLY, CDR2 FYNNEI, per germline. Deletions cut 3 bases from V and 2 bases from J, with 8 bases between. The CDR3 length is 14 residues. CDR3 loop: CASSDGGTGNTIYF. CDR3 nucleotides: TGTGCCAGCAGTGACGGTGGAACTGGAAACACCATATATTTT.

There are a few counts of this clone. The DNA of the CDR3 is TGTGCCAGTCTGAGCGGGGACACCGGGGAGCTGTTTTTT. Its translation is CASLSGDTGELFF. The chain combines TRBV19 with TRBJ2-2; 7 bases match TRBD2. CDR3 length equals 13 residues. The V segment lost 8 bases and the J segment 3 bases; nucleotides outside the gene matches: 3. CDR1 is LNHDA and CDR2 is SQIVND in the germline V gene (reference sequence).

The rearrangement uses TRBV28 and TRBJ2-4; the match to TRBD1 covers 7 bases. The CDR3 loop spans 14 amino acids. Germline V gene lookup returns CDR1 MDHEN and CDR2 SYDVKM. The V gene end was trimmed by 6 bases and the J gene end by 6 bases; junction bases not matched to a gene: 8. The CDR3 DNA is TGTGCCAGCAGCAGTGGGACAGCGAGAAACATTCAGTACTTC. Its protein product is CASSSGTARNIQYF.

J is TRBJ2-7 and V is TRBV7-2; 8 nucleotides align to TRBD2. Looked up from germline, CDR1 is SGHTA and CDR2 is FQGNSA. Trimming removed 3 bases from V and 3 bases from J; junction bases left unmatched: 4. This CDR3 has 14 residues. The CDR3 reads CASSFLGLDYEQYF. CDR3 DNA: TGTGCCAGCAGCTTTTTGGGACTAGACTACGAGCAGTACTTC.

The V and J genes are TRBV6-6 and TRBJ2-7; 11 bases line up with TRBD2. The CDR3 consists of 14 residues. V dropped 4 bases and J dropped 2; count of bases not matched to a gene: 1. Germline lookup yields CDR1 MNHNY and CDR2 SVGAGI (reference sequence). The CDR3 here is CASSSSGGPYEQYF. For the CDR3, the DNA is TGTGCCAGCAGTTCTAGCGGGGGGCCCTACGAGCAGTACTTC.

This chain joins TRBV2 and TRBJ2-3; D possibly matches TRBD1 or TRBD2 (6 bases each). Deletions cut 6 bases from V and 8 bases from J, with 15 bases between. This CDR3 spans 13 amino acids. Germline CDR1 SNHLY, CDR2 FYNNEI. The CDR3 nucleotides read TGTGCCAGCAGACCTGGGGGGCCGGGTACGCAGTATTTT. Protein sequence: CASRPGGPGTQYF.

The chain combines TRBV28 with TRBJ2-7, with TRBD2 matching 8 bases. After removal of 7 bases from V and 3 bases from J, the junction contained 11 bases not matched to a gene. Per the germline V gene, CDR1 is MDHEN and CDR2 is SYDVKM. CDR3 size: 15 residues. CDR3 nucleotide sequence: TGTGCCAGCACCCCGGGGGGGGCAGGGCTCTACGAGCAGTACTTC. Its translation: CASTPGGAGLYEQYF.

The chain joins TRBV9 to TRBJ1-4, with TRBD1 matching 8 bases. The CDR3 has 14 residues. Per germline, CDR1 SGDLS and CDR2 YYNGEE. The junction had 4 bases not matched to a gene; V was cut back by 3 bases and J by 6 bases. The CDR3: CASSAGTGYEKLFF. In nucleotides, the CDR3 is TGTGCCAGCAGCGCAGGGACAGGATATGAAAAACTGTTTTTT.

The genes are TRBV2 and TRBJ2-1, with TRBD2 identical over 10 bases. V lost 6 bases, J lost 3 bases, and 5 bases stayed unmatched. The germline V gene encodes CDR1 SNHLY and CDR2 FYNNEI. This CDR3 is built from 15 residues. CDR3 coding DNA: TGTGCCAGCAGGACCGGGACTAGCGACTACAATGAGCAGTTCTTC. Its translation is CASRTGTSDYNEQFF.

The chain uses TRBV5-4 and TRBJ1-1, with unresolved D. CDR1 and CDR2 (germline): SGHNT, YYREEE (reference sequence). V was clipped by 0 bases and J by 1 base, with 7 bases between them. This CDR3 is built from 14 residues. DNA for the CDR3: TGTGCCAGCAGCTTGGACGGGAGGAACACTGAAGCTTTCTTT. The encoded protein is CASSLDGRNTEAFF.

The chain links TRBV7-9 to TRBJ2-4; 8 bases match TRBD1. Germline trimming cut 5 bases from V and 7 bases from J; bases unmatched to any gene: 7. The CDR3 consists of 14 residues. Germline V gene data show CDR1 as SEHNR and CDR2 as FQNEAQ (reference sequence). CDR3 sequence reads: CASSIQDRVNIQYF. CDR3 DNA: TGTGCCAGCAGCATCCAGGACAGGGTGAACATTCAGTACTTC. The full variable domain, its missing parts supplied by reference TRBV7-9 and TRBJ2-4, is DTGVSQNPRHKITKRGQNVTFRCDPISEHNRLYWYRQTLGQGPEFLTYFQNEAQLEKSRLLSDRFSAERPKGSFSTLEIQRTEQGDSAMYLCASSIQDRVNIQYFGAGTRLSVL.

The chain couples TRBV10-2 to TRBJ2-1; 9 bases fit TRBD2. This CDR3 has 16 residues. V shed 2 bases and J 8 bases; nucleotides not matched to a gene: 10. Per germline, CDR1 WSHSY and CDR2 SAAADI. The CDR3 region is CASSEPPLAGWDEQFF. The CDR3 DNA reads TGCGCCAGCAGTGAGCCGCCTCTAGCGGGGTGGGATGAGCAGTTCTTC.

The rearrangement joins TRBV6-5 to TRBJ1-1, with 8 bases that match TRBD1. Trimming took 6 bases from V and 4 from J; bases not matched to a gene: 7. This CDR3 has 14 residues. Germline CDR1 MNHEY, CDR2 SVGAGI. The CDR3 region is CASRQGARATEAFF. As DNA, the CDR3 is TGTGCCAGCAGGCAGGGGGCTCGGGCCACTGAAGCTTTCTTT.

This clone was found once. The gene calls are TRBV7-9 and TRBJ1-4; D remains ambiguous. CDR3 length equals 16 residues. V lost 5 bases, J lost 0 bases, and 13 bases lay in between. Germline-derived CDR1 and CDR2 are SEHNR and FQNEAQ (reference sequence). CDR3 in amino acids: CASSPRTEPTNEKLFF. The DNA for the CDR3 is TGTGCCAGCAGCCCTCGGACGGAGCCAACTAATGAAAAACTGTTTTTT.

The V and J genes are TRBV7-6 and TRBJ2-5, with unresolved D. Germline loops: CDR1 SGHVS, CDR2 FNYEAQ. The V end was cut by 5 bases, the J end by 5 bases, with 12 bases between. The CDR3 loop spans 13 amino acids. This chain's CDR3 is CASSARIRETQYF. Written as DNA, the CDR3 is TGTGCCAGCAGCGCCCGAATAAGGGAGACCCAGTACTTC.

The CDR3 spells CASSPIPIYEQYF. The CDR3 nucleotides are TGTGCCAGCAGTCCCATACCGATCTACGAGCAGTACTTC. This chain links TRBV28 with TRBJ2-7, with D hard to call. Trimming removed 5 bases at V and 3 bases at J, with 11 bases between. Germline CDR1 MDHEN, CDR2 SYDVKM. CDR3 length: 13 amino acids.